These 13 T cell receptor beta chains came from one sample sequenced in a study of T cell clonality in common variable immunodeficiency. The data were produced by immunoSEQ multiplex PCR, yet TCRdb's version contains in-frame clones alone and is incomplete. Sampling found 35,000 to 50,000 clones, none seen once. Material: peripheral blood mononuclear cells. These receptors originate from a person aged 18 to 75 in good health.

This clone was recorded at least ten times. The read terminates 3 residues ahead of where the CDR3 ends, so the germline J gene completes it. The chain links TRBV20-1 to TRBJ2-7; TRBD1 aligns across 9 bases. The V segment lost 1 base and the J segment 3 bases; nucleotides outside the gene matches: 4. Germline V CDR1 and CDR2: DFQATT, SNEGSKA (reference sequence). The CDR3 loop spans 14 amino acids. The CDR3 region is CSARVGTGSYEQYF. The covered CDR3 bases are TGCAGTGCTAGAGTAGGGACAGGGAGCTACGAG.

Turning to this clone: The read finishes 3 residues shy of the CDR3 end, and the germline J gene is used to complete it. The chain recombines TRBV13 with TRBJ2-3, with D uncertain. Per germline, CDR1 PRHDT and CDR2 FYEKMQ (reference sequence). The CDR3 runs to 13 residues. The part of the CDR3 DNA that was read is TGTGCCAGCAGCATTGACACCCAAGAGACG. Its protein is CASSIDTQET. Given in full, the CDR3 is CASSIDTQETQYF.

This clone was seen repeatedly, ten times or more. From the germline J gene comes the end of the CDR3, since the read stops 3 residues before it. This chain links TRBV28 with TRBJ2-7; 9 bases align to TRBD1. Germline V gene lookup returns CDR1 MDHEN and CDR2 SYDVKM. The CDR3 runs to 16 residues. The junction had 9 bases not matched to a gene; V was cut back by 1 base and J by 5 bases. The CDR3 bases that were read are TGTGCCAGCAGTTTATTTATGGACAGGGGTCGGCACGAG. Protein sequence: CASSLFMDRGRHE. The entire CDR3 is CASSLFMDRGRHEQYF.

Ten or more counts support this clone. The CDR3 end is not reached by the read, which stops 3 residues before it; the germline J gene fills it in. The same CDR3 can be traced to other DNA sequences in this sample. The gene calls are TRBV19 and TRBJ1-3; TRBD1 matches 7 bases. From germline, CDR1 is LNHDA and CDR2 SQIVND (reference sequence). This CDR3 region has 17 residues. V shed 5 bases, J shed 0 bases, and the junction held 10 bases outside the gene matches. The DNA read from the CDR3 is TGTGCCAGTAGTCCCTTCTCCAGACAGGGCTCTGGAAACACC. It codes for CASSPFSRQGSGNT. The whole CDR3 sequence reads CASSPFSRQGSGNTIYF. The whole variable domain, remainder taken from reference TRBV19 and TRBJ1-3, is DGGITQSPKYLFRKEGQNVTLSCEQNLNHDAMYWYRQDPGQGLRLIYYSQIVNDFQKGDIAEGYSVSREKKESFPLTVTSAQKNPTAFYLCASSPFSRQGSGNTIYFGEGSWLTVV.

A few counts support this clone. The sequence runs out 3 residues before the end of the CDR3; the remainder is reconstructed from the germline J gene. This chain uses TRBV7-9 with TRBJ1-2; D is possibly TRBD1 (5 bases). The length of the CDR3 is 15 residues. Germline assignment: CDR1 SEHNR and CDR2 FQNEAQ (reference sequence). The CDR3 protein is CASSPEGLANNDYTF. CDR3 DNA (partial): TGTGCCAGCAGCCCGGAGGGACTGGCAAACAATGAC.

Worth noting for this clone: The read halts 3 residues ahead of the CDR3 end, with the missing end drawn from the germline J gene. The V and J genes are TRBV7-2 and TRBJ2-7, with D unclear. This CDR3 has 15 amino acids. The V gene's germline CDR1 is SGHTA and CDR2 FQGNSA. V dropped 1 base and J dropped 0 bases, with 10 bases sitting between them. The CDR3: CASSLGPSRSYEQYF. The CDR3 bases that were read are TGTGCCAGCAGCTTAGGTCCGAGCCGCTCCTACGAG.

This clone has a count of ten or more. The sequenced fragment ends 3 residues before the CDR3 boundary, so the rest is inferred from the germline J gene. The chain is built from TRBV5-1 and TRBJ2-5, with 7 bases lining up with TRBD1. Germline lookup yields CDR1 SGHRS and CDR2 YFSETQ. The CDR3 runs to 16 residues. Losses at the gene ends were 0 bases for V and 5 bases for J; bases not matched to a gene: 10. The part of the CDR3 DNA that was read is TGCGCCAGCAGCTTGGCCGGAACAGGGGTAAGGGAGACC. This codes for CASSLAGTGVRET. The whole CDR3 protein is CASSLAGTGVRETQYF.

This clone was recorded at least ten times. This CDR3 is CASSQSGADYEQYF. The CDR3 bases that were read are TGTGCCAGCAGCCAGAGCGGGGCAGACTACGAG. The chain has TRBV13 and TRBJ2-7, with 7 nucleotides matching TRBD2. The sequence runs out 3 residues before the end of the CDR3; the remainder is reconstructed from the germline J gene. After removal of 5 bases from V and 3 bases from J, the junction contained 7 bases not matched to a gene. Germline CDR1 is PRHDT and CDR2 is FYEKMQ (reference sequence). The CDR3 extends over 14 amino acids.

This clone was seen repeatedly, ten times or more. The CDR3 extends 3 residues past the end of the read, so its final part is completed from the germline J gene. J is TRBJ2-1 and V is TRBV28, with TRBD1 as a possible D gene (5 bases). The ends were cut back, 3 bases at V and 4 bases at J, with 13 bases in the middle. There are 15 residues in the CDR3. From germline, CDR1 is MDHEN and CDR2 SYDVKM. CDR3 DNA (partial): TGTGCCAGCAGTTTCCGGACAAGTCAATACAATGAG. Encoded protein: CASSFRTSQYNE. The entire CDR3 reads CASSFRTSQYNEQFF.

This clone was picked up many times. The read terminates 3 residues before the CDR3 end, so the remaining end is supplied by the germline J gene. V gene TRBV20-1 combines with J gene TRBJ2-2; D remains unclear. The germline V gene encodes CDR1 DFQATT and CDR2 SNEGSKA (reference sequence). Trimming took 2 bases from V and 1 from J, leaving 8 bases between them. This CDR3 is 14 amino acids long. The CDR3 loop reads CSARPGLNTGELFF. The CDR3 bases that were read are TGCAGTGCTAGACCAGGCTTGAACACCGGGGAG.

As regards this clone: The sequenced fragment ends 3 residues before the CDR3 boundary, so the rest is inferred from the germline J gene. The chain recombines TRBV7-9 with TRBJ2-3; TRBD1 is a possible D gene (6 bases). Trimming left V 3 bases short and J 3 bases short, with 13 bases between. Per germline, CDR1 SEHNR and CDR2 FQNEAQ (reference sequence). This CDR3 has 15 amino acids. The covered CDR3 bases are TGTGCCAGCAGCTTTGCAGGGGCCCGGACAGATACG. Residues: CASSFAGARTDT. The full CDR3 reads CASSFAGARTDTQYF.

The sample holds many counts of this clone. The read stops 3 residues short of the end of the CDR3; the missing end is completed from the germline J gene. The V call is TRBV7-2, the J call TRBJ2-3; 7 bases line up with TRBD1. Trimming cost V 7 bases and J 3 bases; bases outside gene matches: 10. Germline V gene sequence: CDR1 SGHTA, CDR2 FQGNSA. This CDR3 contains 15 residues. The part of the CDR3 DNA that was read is TGTGCCAGCACCCGACAGGGCCAGAAGACAGATACG. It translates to CASTRQGQKTDT. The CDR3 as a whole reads CASTRQGQKTDTQYF.

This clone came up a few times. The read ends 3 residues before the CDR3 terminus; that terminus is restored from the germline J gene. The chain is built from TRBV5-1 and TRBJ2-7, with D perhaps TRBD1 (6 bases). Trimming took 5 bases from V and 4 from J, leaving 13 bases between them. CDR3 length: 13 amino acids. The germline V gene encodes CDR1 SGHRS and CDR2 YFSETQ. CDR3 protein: CASRVEGGYEQYF. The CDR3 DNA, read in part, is TGCGCCAGCAGAGTAGAAGGGGGTTACGAG.